Presented here are 25 T cell receptor beta chains from one specimen sequenced in a study of shared clonotypes between healthy human individuals. Sequencing was performed with immunoSEQ multiplex PCR; in TCRdb, only in-frame clones are kept and a portion is missing. The sample includes about 2.4 million clones, 80% to 95% of them seen just once. Sequencing input: naive CD4+ T cells from PBMCs. The subset is: CD45RA+ positively selected. These receptors were taken from a man aged 18 to 30 in good health. Some clones in this sample may be carry-over from other donors' samples.

This sequence joins TRBV6-5 and TRBJ2-7, with unresolved D. V lost 7 bases, J lost 4 bases, and 17 bases lay in between. The germline gives CDR1 MNHEY, CDR2 SVGAGI. The CDR3 contains 14 residues. CDR3 bases: TGTGCCAGCAAAACGAGCTACCAAAATTACGAGCAGTACTTC. Protein: CASKTSYQNYEQYF.

This chain connects TRBV9 to TRBJ2-5, with 8 bases identical to TRBD1. Germline loops: CDR1 SGDLS, CDR2 YYNGEE. V shed 4 bases and J 3 bases; nucleotides not matched to a gene: 8. CDR3 length: 15 residues. CDR3: CASSTQTGAEETQYF. CDR3 DNA: TGTGCCAGCAGCACCCAGACAGGGGCTGAAGAGACCCAGTACTTC.

The rearrangement uses TRBV18 and TRBJ1-2; D is undetermined. Deletions cut 3 bases from V and 8 bases from J, with 7 bases between. From germline, CDR1 is KGHSH and CDR2 LQKENI. The CDR3 is made up of 11 amino acids. The CDR3 DNA reads TGTGCCAGCTCACCCTTTCCAGGCTACACCTTC. It codes for CASSPFPGYTF.

The chain is built from TRBV28 and TRBJ1-3; perhaps TRBD1 as D (5 bases). The length of the CDR3 is 16 residues. Per germline, CDR1 MDHEN and CDR2 SYDVKM. Trimming removed 5 bases from V and 3 bases from J, with 17 bases in between. CDR3 sequence reads: CASSPHIGGYGNTIYF. Here the CDR3 DNA reads TGTGCCAGCAGTCCTCACATCGGGGGATATGGAAACACCATATATTTT.

This chain joins TRBV7-9 and TRBJ2-7; the D is unclear. The germline CDR1 and CDR2 sequences are SEHNR and FQNEAQ (reference sequence). The ends were cut back, 1 base at V and 4 bases at J, with 14 bases in the middle. This CDR3 is built from 15 residues. The CDR3 nucleotides read TGTGCCAGCAGCTTAGGGGTCCCCCAGATATACGAGCAGTACTTC. It encodes CASSLGVPQIYEQYF.

This clone was counted between two and nine times. The same CDR3 is also encoded by other DNA sequences in this sample. The rearrangement links TRBV18 to TRBJ1-2; D unclear. Germline lookup yields CDR1 KGHSH and CDR2 LQKENI. This CDR3 region has 13 residues. Trimming left V 3 bases short and J 0 bases short, with 5 bases between. The CDR3 region has the DNA TGTGCCAGCTCACCGAACCCTAACTATGGCTACACCTTC. Translation gives CASSPNPNYGYTF.

The rearrangement joins TRBV28 to TRBJ2-7, with a possible D match to TRBD1 (5 bases). Germline-derived CDR1 and CDR2 are MDHEN and SYDVKM. CDR3 length equals 13 residues. Deletions cut 10 bases from V and 6 bases from J, with 19 bases between. CDR3 in DNA: TGTGCCACCCTTGGGGCCTCATTCCTCGAGCAGTACTTC. Translated, it gives CATLGASFLEQYF.

J is TRBJ2-7 and V is TRBV27; no definite D call. CDR3 length: 14 residues. Germline V lookup: CDR1 MNHEY, CDR2 SMNVEV (reference sequence). The V end lost 7 bases, the J end lost 3 bases, and 16 bases lay between the germline ends. Written as DNA, the CDR3 is TGTGCCAGCAAATCGGTCGGAAAGGGCTACGAGCAGTACTTC. Translating it yields CASKSVGKGYEQYF.

This clone was picked up one time. The chain recombines TRBV18 with TRBJ1-4; perhaps TRBD1 as D (6 bases). This CDR3 has 16 amino acids. The germline CDR1 and CDR2 sequences are KGHSH and LQKENI. V lost 2 bases to trimming and J lost 1 base, with 11 bases between them. CDR3 coding DNA: TGTGCCAGCTCACCAAGTCAGGGGAAAACTAATGAAAAACTGTTTTTT. Amino acid sequence: CASSPSQGKTNEKLFF.

V is TRBV2 and J is TRBJ1-2; D may be TRBD1 (6 bases). Germline CDR1 is SNHLY and CDR2 is FYNNEI. The CDR3 is made up of 15 amino acids. The V end was cut by 7 bases, the J end by 1 base, with 16 bases between. The DNA for the CDR3 is TGTGCCAGCATGCTCGACAGGCCTGATAACTATGGCTACACCTTC. The encoded protein is CASMLDRPDNYGYTF.

The chain is built from TRBV9 and TRBJ2-7; D may correspond to TRBD1 or TRBD2 (5 bases each). Germline values: CDR1 SGDLS, CDR2 YYNGEE. V lost 3 bases and J lost 0, with 10 bases in between. The length of the CDR3 is 14 residues. The CDR3 is CASSARDGSYEQYF. CDR3 coding DNA: TGTGCCAGCAGCGCCAGGGACGGCTCCTACGAGCAGTACTTC. The full variable domain, its missing parts supplied by reference TRBV9 and TRBJ2-7, is DSGVTQTPKHLITATGQRVTLRCSPRSGDLSVYWYQQSLDQGLQFLIQYYNGEERAKGNILERFSAQQFPDLHSELNLSSLELGDSALYFCASSARDGSYEQYFGPGTRLTVT.

The chain links TRBV6-6 to TRBJ2-7; D is unresolved. Germline CDR1 is MNHNY and CDR2 is SVGAGI (reference sequence). V was cut by 4 bases and J by 3 bases, with 7 bases left in between. This CDR3 region has 12 residues. In nucleotides, the CDR3 is TGTGCCAGCAGTTTTACGGTCTACGAGCAGTACTTC. It specifies CASSFTVYEQYF.

The rearrangement joins TRBV6-5 to TRBJ2-1; D might be TRBD2 (5 bases). Germline CDR1 and CDR2: MNHEY and SVGAGI. V was clipped by 6 bases and J by 8 bases, with 17 bases between them. The length of the CDR3 is 14 residues. In nucleotides, the CDR3 is TGTGCCAGCAGGCCCGCCGGGATGGGCGATGAGCAGTTCTTC. It translates to CASRPAGMGDEQFF.

The chain is built from TRBV7-9 and TRBJ1-2; D is unresolved. Trimming cost V 5 bases and J 6 bases, with 19 bases left between them. Germline values: CDR1 SEHNR, CDR2 FQNEAQ (reference sequence). The CDR3 has 15 residues. CDR3 amino acids: CASSPNSNGPNGYTF. The CDR3 DNA follows: TGTGCCAGCAGCCCTAACTCGAACGGGCCGAATGGCTACACCTTC.

The chain uses TRBV19 and TRBJ1-2; tentatively, D is TRBD1 (5 bases). This CDR3 has 14 amino acids. V was pared by 6 bases and J by 2 bases, with 13 bases between. Germline V gene lookup returns CDR1 LNHDA and CDR2 SQIVND (reference sequence). The DNA of the CDR3 is TGTGCCAGTAGCCCTAGACAGACCAACTATGGCTACACCTTC. Its translation: CASSPRQTNYGYTF.

The genes are TRBV27 and TRBJ2-1, with D perhaps TRBD2 (5 bases). Per the germline V gene, CDR1 is MNHEY and CDR2 is SMNVEV (reference sequence). The CDR3 is made up of 13 amino acids. V was trimmed by 6 bases and J by 8 bases, leaving 14 bases between them. Here the CDR3 reads CASSARGSDEQFF. CDR3 sequence (DNA): TGTGCCAGCAGCGCCCGGGGATCCGATGAGCAGTTCTTC.

The V call is TRBV30, the J call TRBJ2-1; 8 bases are shared with TRBD1. The germline V gene has CDR1 GTSNPN and CDR2 SVGIG (reference sequence). Unmatched junction bases numbered 5, after V lost 2 bases and J lost 8 bases. CDR3 length equals 13 residues. CDR3 nucleotide sequence: TGTGCCTGGAGTAAGGACAGGGCAGATGAGCAGTTCTTC. It encodes CAWSKDRADEQFF. Using reference TRBV30 and TRBJ2-1 for the parts outside the CDR3, the full variable domain is SQTIHQWPATLVQPVGSPLSLECTVEGTSNPNLYWYRQAAGRGLQLLFYSVGIGQISSEVPQNLSASRPQDRQFILSSKKLLLSDSGFYLCAWSKDRADEQFFGPGTRLTVL.

Notes on this clone: This CDR3 is also generated by other DNA sequences in the sample. This chain uses TRBV5-1 with TRBJ1-2; possible D gene TRBD1, 5 bases. The V and J ends lost 3 bases and 2 bases respectively, with 11 bases between them. The germline V gene has CDR1 SGHRS and CDR2 YFSETQ. This CDR3 contains 14 residues. CDR3 sequence reads: CASSWDGANYGYTF. In DNA, the CDR3 is TGCGCCAGCAGCTGGGATGGGGCCAACTATGGCTACACCTTC.

The chain links TRBV9 to TRBJ1-1, with TRBD1 as a possible D gene (6 bases). This CDR3 is 14 amino acids long. V was shortened by 2 bases and J by 9 bases, with 17 bases between the two germline ends. CDR1 is SGDLS, CDR2 YYNGEE, per germline. CDR3 residues: CASSVAPGDTQAFF. The DNA for the CDR3 is TGTGCCAGCAGCGTGGCCCCCGGGGACACCCAAGCTTTCTTT.

The chain combines TRBV18 with TRBJ2-5; D remains ambiguous. Per germline, CDR1 KGHSH and CDR2 LQKENI. The V and J ends lost 1 base and 5 bases respectively, with 14 bases between them. CDR3 length: 15 amino acids. The chain's CDR3 is CASSPQVNIVETQYF. The CDR3, as DNA: TGTGCCAGCTCACCACAAGTAAACATTGTGGAGACCCAGTACTTC.

The gene calls are TRBV19 and TRBJ1-2; unclear D gene. The CDR3 extends over 16 amino acids. V lost 4 bases to trimming and J lost 3 bases, with 18 bases between them. Germline loops: CDR1 LNHDA, CDR2 SQIVND (reference sequence). This chain's CDR3 is CASSSVRSSGHYGYTF. The DNA for the CDR3 is TGTGCCAGTAGTAGTGTTCGTAGTTCAGGACACTATGGCTACACCTTC.

The CDR3 sequence is CASSLSLLLHYGYTF. The CDR3 DNA reads TGTGCCAGCAGCTTGTCATTGCTGTTGCACTATGGCTACACCTTC. This chain connects TRBV5-6 to TRBJ1-2; D remains ambiguous. The CDR3 has 15 amino acids. Germline lookup yields CDR1 SGHDT and CDR2 YYEEEE. Trimming removed 1 base from V and 3 bases from J, with 13 bases in between.

The chain joins TRBV11-2 to TRBJ2-4; D is perhaps TRBD2 (6 bases). Germline CDR1 SGHAT, CDR2 FQNNGV. CDR3 size: 13 residues. Between the trimmed V and J ends, which lost 4 bases and 9 bases, there was a span of 13 bases. Written as DNA, the CDR3 is TGTGCCAGCAGCTACTCGGGGGTTGGCATTCAGTACTTC. Translating gives CASSYSGVGIQYF.

The rearrangement joins TRBV5-1 to TRBJ2-5; possibly TRBD1 for D (6 bases). There are 14 residues in the CDR3. Deletions cut 4 bases from V and 5 bases from J, with 15 bases between. Germline V gene sequence: CDR1 SGHRS, CDR2 YFSETQ. CDR3 DNA: TGCGCCAGCAGCCTGGGACACCTCCGTGAGACCCAGTACTTC. This encodes CASSLGHLRETQYF.

This chain joins TRBV7-9 and TRBJ2-1; 9 nucleotides match TRBD2. V dropped 3 bases and J dropped 8; count of bases not matched to a gene: 8. CDR1 is SEHNR and CDR2 is FQNEAQ in the germline V gene (reference sequence). The CDR3 consists of 15 residues. The CDR3 DNA reads as TGTGCCAGCAGCTTTAATAGCGGGAGCCTCTATGAGCAGTTCTTC. Translation: CASSFNSGSLYEQFF.